This T cell receptor beta chain was sequenced during a study of cytomegalovirus exposure and HLA in healthy donors. Comment on this clone: What it binds is unknown.

Study-wide findings and caveats: In vitro data verified a few CMV-associated chains as specific for CMV antigens. Using the classifier, cytomegalovirus status was reportedly diagnosed with high specificity and sensitivity. Roughly even sequencing depth across donors was the assumption behind the presence/absence analyses.

This CDR3 has 15 amino acids. CDR1 and CDR2 from the germline V gene are KGHSH and LQKENI. Losses at the gene ends were 4 bases for V and 6 bases for J; bases not matched to a gene: 6. Primers included in the PCR were 60 Vbeta and 13 Jbeta primers. TCRdb's copy holds only in-frame clones and misses some; the assay was immunoSEQ multiplex PCR. The table lists about 70,000 clones, with more than 1.5% in the top ten. This TCR derives from a woman aged 30 to 39 in good health and CMV-seronegative. The material sequenced was PBMCs. The gene calls are TRBV18 and TRBJ1-5; 10 nucleotides match TRBD1. In nucleotides, the CDR3 is TGTGCCAGCTCACAGTCGGGACAGGGGAGTCAGCCCCAGCATTTT. As protein: CASSQSGQGSQPQHF.